This T cell receptor beta chain was sequenced during a study of blood T cell repertoires in COVID-19. Study context: COVID-19 samples, acute and convalescent, were from the United States, Italy and Spain. Sources were T cells, B-cell-depleted T cells, or PBMCs; the material itself was cDNA or gDNA.

In the original processing: Amplification of reference gene primers was used by the study to estimate nucleated cell counts. Generated by immunoSEQ multiplex PCR, the TCRdb table keeps only in-frame clones and is missing some. Clone size and V and J calls were adopted from that table, with D and trimming inferred from the DNA. The table records roughly 190,000 clones, 86% of them present only once. The sample was peripheral blood. The TCR originated in an elderly woman in a cohort sampled during active or convalescent COVID-19.

The CDR3 DNA follows: TGTGCCAGCGGGCTAGCGGGAGGAAATGAGCAGTTCTTC. This translates into CASGLAGGNEQFF. The genes are TRBV6-6 and TRBJ2-1; TRBD2 agrees at 11 bases. V lost 8 bases to trimming and J lost 7 bases; unmatched junction nucleotides: 4. This CDR3 is 13 amino acids long. Germline loops: CDR1 MNHNY, CDR2 SVGAGI (reference sequence).